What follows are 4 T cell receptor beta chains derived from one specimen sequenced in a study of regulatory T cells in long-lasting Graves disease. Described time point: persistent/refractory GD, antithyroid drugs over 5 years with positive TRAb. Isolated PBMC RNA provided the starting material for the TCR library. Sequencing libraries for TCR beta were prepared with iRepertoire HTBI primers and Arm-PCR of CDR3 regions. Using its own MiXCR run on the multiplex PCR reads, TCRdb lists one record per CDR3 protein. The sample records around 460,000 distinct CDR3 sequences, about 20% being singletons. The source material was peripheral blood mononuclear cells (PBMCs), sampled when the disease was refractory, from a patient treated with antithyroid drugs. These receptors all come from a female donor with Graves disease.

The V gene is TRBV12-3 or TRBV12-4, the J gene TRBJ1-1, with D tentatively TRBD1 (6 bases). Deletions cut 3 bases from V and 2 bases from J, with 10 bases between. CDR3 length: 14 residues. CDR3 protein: CASSFRQANTEAFF. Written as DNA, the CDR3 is TGTGCCAGCAGTTTTCGACAGGCTAACACTGAAGCTTTCTTT.

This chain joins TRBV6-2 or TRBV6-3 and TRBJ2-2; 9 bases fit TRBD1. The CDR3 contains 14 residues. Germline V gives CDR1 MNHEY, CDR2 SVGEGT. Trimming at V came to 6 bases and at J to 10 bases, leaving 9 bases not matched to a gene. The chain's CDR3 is CASRTGGRTEELFF. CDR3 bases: TGTGCCAGCAGGACAGGGGGGAGGACGGAGGAGCTGTTTTTT.

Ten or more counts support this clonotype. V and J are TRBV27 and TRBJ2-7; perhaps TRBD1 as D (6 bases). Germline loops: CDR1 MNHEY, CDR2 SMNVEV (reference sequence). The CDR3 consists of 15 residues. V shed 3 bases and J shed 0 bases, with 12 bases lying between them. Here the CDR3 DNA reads TGTGCCAGCAGTTTCAACAGGGATCACTCCTACGAGCAGTACTTC. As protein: CASSFNRDHSYEQYF.

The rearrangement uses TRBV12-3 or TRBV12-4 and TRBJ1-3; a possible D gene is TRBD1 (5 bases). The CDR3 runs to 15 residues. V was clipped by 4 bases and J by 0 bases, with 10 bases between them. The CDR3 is CASSSSGHSGNTIYF. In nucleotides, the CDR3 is TGTGCCAGCAGTTCTAGCGGACACTCTGGAAACACCATATATTTT.